Listed below are T cell receptor beta chains from one sample, sequenced in a study of CD8+ T cells in alopecia areata. Generated by immunoSEQ multiplex PCR, the TCRdb table keeps only in-frame clones and is missing some. The sample shows around 200,000 clones, around 60% of them seen only once. The sample was CD8+ T cells sorted from blood, taken at week 24, from a patient treated with tofacitinib. The receptors shown here come from a human donor with alopecia areata. Each CDR3 is given with its conserved first and last residue. The D gene is left open where the match is weak. Size is stated for part of the rows, as once, few or many counts, or as a class when the clone is expanded.

v_gene	abundance	d_gene	j_gene	CDR3aa	CDR3nt
TRBV30	-	-	TRBJ2-7	CAWSVGYSGTYEQYF	TGTGCCTGGAGTGTTGGGTATTCGGGAACCTACGAGCAGTACTTC
TRBV2	-	TRBD1	TRBJ2-5	CASRRGQGQETQYF	TGTGCCAGCAGGAGGGGACAGGGGCAAGAGACCCAGTACTTC
TRBV13	-	-	TRBJ1-1	CASSLGLLGEMNTEAFF	TGTGCCAGCAGCTTAGGCCTTCTCGGGGAAATGAACACTGAAGCTTTCTTT
TRBV19	-	TRBD2	TRBJ2-2	CASSIAGTNTGELFF	TGTGCCAGTTCTATAGCGGGAACGAACACCGGGGAGCTGTTTTTT
TRBV20-1	-	-	TRBJ2-7	CSATLQGQQYF	TGCAGTGCTACTTTACAGGGTCAGCAGTACTTC
TRBV9	-	-	TRBJ1-3	CASSGPGGVEGNTIYF	TGTGCCAGCAGCGGGCCTGGGGGGGTTGAAGGAAACACCATATATTTT
TRBV5-1	once	TRBD1	TRBJ2-7	CASSLAADRTYEQYF	TGCGCCAGCAGCTTGGCCGCGGACAGGACCTACGAGCAGTACTTC
TRBV2	-	-	TRBJ1-4	CASSDSPGKLFF	TGTGCCAGCAGTGACAGCCCCGGAAAACTGTTTTTT
TRBV27	-	-	TRBJ2-7	CASSRTVGPEQYF	TGTGCCAGCAGTCGGACAGTGGGGCCCGAGCAGTACTTC
TRBV20-1	-	-	TRBJ2-7	CSARDGYEQYF	TGCAGTGCTAGAGATGGGTACGAGCAGTACTTC
TRBV5-6	-	-	TRBJ2-7	CASSPGHGHYEQYF	TGTGCCAGCAGCCCGGGCCACGGTCATTACGAGCAGTACTTC
TRBV25-1	-	TRBD1	TRBJ1-2	CASTGDSYGYTF	TGTGCCAGCACCGGGGACAGCTATGGCTACACCTTC
TRBV5-4	-	TRBD1	TRBJ2-7	CASSSLAGQGAGEQYF	TGTGCCAGCAGCTCACTAGCTGGACAGGGGGCAGGTGAGCAGTACTTC
TRBV7-9	-	TRBD1	TRBJ2-2	CASSLGQALTGELFF	TGTGCCAGCAGCCTGGGACAGGCTCTAACCGGGGAGCTGTTTTTT
TRBV29-1	-	TRBD1	TRBJ2-5	CSVRAGQGPRVTQYF	TGCAGCGTCCGAGCGGGACAGGGCCCGAGGGTGACCCAGTACTTC
TRBV14	-	TRBD1	TRBJ1-1	CASTPTGGGHTEAFF	TGTGCCAGCACCCCGACAGGGGGCGGTCACACTGAAGCTTTCTTT
TRBV29-1	few	-	TRBJ1-2	CSVEEQGGGYTF	TGCAGCGTTGAGGAACAGGGTGGTGGCTACACCTTC
TRBV25-1	-	-	TRBJ2-5	CASSEYRASETQYF	TGTGCCAGCAGTGAATATAGGGCTAGCGAGACCCAGTACTTC
TRBV27	-	-	TRBJ1-5	CASSLEGPNQPQHF	TGTGCCAGCAGTTTAGAGGGACCTAATCAGCCCCAGCATTTT
TRBV13	-	-	TRBJ2-4	CASSSQTGIGSNIQYF	TGTGCCAGCAGCTCCCAAACAGGAATCGGATCCAACATTCAGTACTTC
TRBV5-1	few	-	TRBJ1-1	CASSWNRVGVGTEAFF	TGCGCCAGCAGCTGGAACAGGGTTGGGGTGGGCACTGAAGCTTTCTTT
TRBV29-1	few	TRBD1	TRBJ1-1	CSVDGLQGAADTEAFF	TGCAGCGTTGACGGACTACAGGGGGCTGCGGACACTGAAGCTTTCTTT
TRBV25-1	-	-	TRBJ2-1	CASSATLREQFF	TGTGCCAGCAGTGCCACTTTGCGTGAGCAGTTCTTC
TRBV27	once	-	TRBJ1-2	CASAFFSAGDGYTF	TGTGCCAGCGCGTTTTTTAGTGCGGGCGATGGCTACACCTTC
TRBV29-1	few	-	TRBJ2-7	CSVTTTRRFNEQYF	TGCAGCGTTACCACAACGCGCCGATTCAACGAGCAGTACTTC
TRBV6-5	-	-	TRBJ2-3	CASSYSGGSTDTQYF	TGTGCCAGCAGTTACTCAGGGGGAAGCACAGATACGCAGTATTTT
TRBV6-1	-	-	TRBJ2-1	CAMEGDNYNEQFF	TGTGCCATGGAGGGGGACAACTACAATGAGCAGTTCTTC
TRBV13	-	TRBD2	TRBJ2-2	CASSSGGTGELFF	TGTGCCAGCAGCTCCGGGGGGACCGGGGAGCTGTTTTTT
TRBV15	-	-	TRBJ1-5	CATSPVQGQSNQPQHF	TGTGCCACCAGTCCAGTGCAGGGGCAAAGCAATCAGCCCCAGCATTTT
TRBV15	-	TRBD1	TRBJ2-7	CATSRVGTGVYEQYF	TGTGCCACCAGCAGAGTGGGGACAGGGGTTTACGAGCAGTACTTC
TRBV29-1	-	-	TRBJ2-4	CSVVGSKNIQYF	TGCAGCGTCGTGGGTTCCAAAAACATTCAGTACTTC
TRBV5-6	-	-	TRBJ1-1	CASSIGTGTEAFF	TGTGCCAGCAGCATCGGGACGGGCACTGAAGCTTTCTTT
TRBV30	few	-	TRBJ2-7	CAWSAEQGNPGQYF	TGTGCCTGGAGTGCAGAACAGGGTAATCCGGGGCAGTACTTC
TRBV4-1	-	-	TRBJ2-7	CASSQQGSPAYEQYF	TGCGCCAGCAGCCAACAGGGCTCCCCGGCCTACGAGCAGTACTTC